What follows is one TCR beta chain and its context. Healthy Caucasian individuals from Russia aged roughly 6 to 90 were enrolled as donors. A second PCR of 7 to 11 cycles used a sample-barcoded 5' primer and a J-beta primer mix. Each sample provided no less than 2.5 million CDR3-containing paired-end reads. TCRdb passed the 5' RACE reads through MiXCR, listing each CDR3 protein once. The table has about 1.7 million distinct CDR3 sequences, under 30% seen once; the top ten hold around 7.7%. This entry is derived from a study of blood T cells in healthy people across ages. Sequencing was done on a sample of blood. The receptor was isolated from a woman under 40 in good health.

The CDR3 spells CSARPSGVRTEAFF. The CDR3 DNA sequence: TGCAGTGCTAGGCCCTCGGGGGTACGCACTGAAGCTTTCTTT. The rearrangement joins TRBV20-1 to TRBJ1-1; D may be TRBD1 (5 bases). Germline CDR1 is DFQATT and CDR2 is SNEGSKA (reference sequence). V lost 3 bases, J lost 4 bases, and 15 bases lay in between. The CDR3 consists of 14 residues.